Listed below are T cell receptor beta chains from one sample, sequenced in a study of cytomegalovirus exposure and HLA in healthy donors. Clones were read by immunoSEQ multiplex PCR, and TCRdb kept only the in-frame ones, dropping some. The sample includes around 150,000 clones, around three quarters of them seen just once. Sequenced sample: PBMCs. The receptors were sampled from a man younger than 40 in good health. Each CDR3 is given with its conserved first and last residue.

v_call: TRBV15
j_call: TRBJ2-7
cdr3_aa: CATSRDGQAGDEQYF

v_call: TRBV19
j_call: TRBJ2-3
cdr3_aa: CACSVRSTDTQYF

v_call: TRBV7-8
j_call: TRBJ2-7
cdr3_aa: CASSLENNAAGSDEQYF

v_call: TRBV2
j_call: TRBJ2-1
cdr3_aa: CASSGDRNEQFF

v_call: TRBV6-1
j_call: TRBJ2-6
cdr3_aa: CATSDRVPGANVLTF

v_call: TRBV19
j_call: TRBJ1-5
cdr3_aa: CASSSRRGGGRAQHF

v_call: TRBV7-2
j_call: TRBJ2-5
cdr3_aa: CASSLALGRGETQYF

v_call: TRBV5-1
j_call: TRBJ1-1
cdr3_aa: CASSLGRGNTEAFF

v_call: TRBV29-1
j_call: TRBJ1-2
cdr3_aa: CSVYSGDYGYTF

v_call: TRBV6-1
j_call: TRBJ2-7
cdr3_aa: CASSATWDSGSHEQYF

v_call: TRBV7-3
j_call: TRBJ2-5
cdr3_aa: CASRKGTGGKETQYF

v_call: TRBV5-1
j_call: TRBJ2-1
cdr3_aa: CASSSTQPGNEQFF

v_call: TRBV7-3
j_call: TRBJ2-5
cdr3_aa: CASSFQRTGIMEETQYF

v_call: TRBV19
j_call: TRBJ2-5
cdr3_aa: CASSISRQETQYF

v_call: TRBV9
j_call: TRBJ2-3
cdr3_aa: CASSATGTDTQYF

v_call: TRBV23-1
j_call: TRBJ2-3
cdr3_aa: CASSQVAARDERVVSTDTQYF

v_call: TRBV19
j_call: TRBJ2-3
cdr3_aa: CASSTQGRGRTREDRRDTQYF

v_call: TRBV5-1
j_call: TRBJ1-1
cdr3_aa: CASSFGGLNTEAFF

v_call: TRBV5-8
j_call: TRBJ2-3
cdr3_aa: CASSTGTSGGTDTQYF

v_call: TRBV5-4
j_call: TRBJ1-1
cdr3_aa: CASSFGGAADTEAFF

v_call: TRBV5-6
j_call: TRBJ2-7
cdr3_aa: CASSLADYYEQYF

v_call: TRBV6-5
j_call: .
cdr3_aa: CASRLAATYEQYF

v_call: TRBV7-9
j_call: TRBJ2-5
cdr3_aa: CASSGRDRGEETQYF

v_call: TRBV5-4
j_call: TRBJ2-5
cdr3_aa: CASSIGASGGETQYF

v_call: TRBV5-1
j_call: TRBJ2-3
cdr3_aa: CASSLSLAGTDTQYF

v_call: TRBV7-9
j_call: TRBJ2-1
cdr3_aa: CASSSRTSGSRYNEQFF

v_call: TRBV7-9
j_call: TRBJ2-7
cdr3_aa: CAIRQGHEQYF

v_call: TRBV2
j_call: TRBJ2-1
cdr3_aa: CASSEQRESHEQFF

v_call: TRBV10-1
j_call: TRBJ1-5
cdr3_aa: CASRDSPDQPQHF

v_call: TRBV5-1
j_call: TRBJ1-2
cdr3_aa: CASSLEGGGYGYTF

v_call: TRBV4-1
j_call: TRBJ2-7
cdr3_aa: CASSPRSSGVLSSYEQYF

v_call: TRBV7-9
j_call: TRBJ1-2
cdr3_aa: CSSSSDRAPGYTF

v_call: TRBV7-9
j_call: TRBJ2-5
cdr3_aa: CSSRGAGGGETQYF

v_call: TRBV19
j_call: TRBJ2-3
cdr3_aa: CASSPGLADTDTQYF

v_call: TRBV9
j_call: TRBJ2-3
cdr3_aa: CASSVGLRADTQYF

v_call: TRBV5-5
j_call: .
cdr3_aa: CASSAPPSPEQYF

v_call: TRBV4-2
j_call: TRBJ1-1
cdr3_aa: CASSQLTPPRSAFF

v_call: TRBV28
j_call: TRBJ2-1
cdr3_aa: CATDGGLAGGEQFF

v_call: TRBV29-1
j_call: TRBJ1-2
cdr3_aa: CSVGTGRSGYTF

v_call: TRBV7-9
j_call: TRBJ2-7
cdr3_aa: CASSLDSPYEQYF

v_call: TRBV7-2
j_call: TRBJ1-2
cdr3_aa: CASSEGQNYGYTF

v_call: TRBV11-2
j_call: TRBJ2-1
cdr3_aa: CASSPRGQSTNNEQFF

v_call: TRBV25-1
j_call: TRBJ1-2
cdr3_aa: CASTAGGGYTF

v_call: TRBV19
j_call: TRBJ2-1
cdr3_aa: CASQWGVSSYNEQFF

v_call: TRBV11-2
j_call: TRBJ2-3
cdr3_aa: CASSLIGEDTQYF

v_call: TRBV19
j_call: TRBJ1-5
cdr3_aa: CASSIWQASNQPQHF

v_call: TRBV29-1
j_call: TRBJ2-2
cdr3_aa: CSADISNTGELFF

v_call: TRBV19
j_call: TRBJ2-1
cdr3_aa: CASSIGLAAYNEQFF

v_call: TRBV7-9
j_call: TRBJ1-2
cdr3_aa: CSSSLVQGDGYTF

v_call: TRBV18
j_call: TRBJ1-6
cdr3_aa: CASSPPGASYNSPLHF